This TCR beta chain was sequenced for a study of cytomegalovirus exposure and HLA in healthy donors. CDR1 and CDR2 (germline): SGHRS, YFSETQ. With V trimmed by 4 bases and J by 6 bases, 9 bases remained unmatched. The CDR3 totals 15 residues. This clone has a handful of counts. 13 Jbeta primers and 60 Vbeta primers were used for the PCR. Libraries were prepared by immunoSEQ multiplex PCR; TCRdb keeps only in-frame clonotypes and omits some of them. The data hold roughly 100,000 clones, with roughly 76% observed a single time. This sequence joins TRBV5-1 and TRBJ2-3; TRBD1 aligns across 9 bases. This receptor was taken from a young man in good health and CMV-seropositive. The sequenced material came from PBMCs. Here the CDR3 reads CASSLDRGPGDTQYF. The CDR3 coding sequence is TGCGCCAGCAGCCTGGACAGGGGACCGGGGGATACGCAGTATTTT.